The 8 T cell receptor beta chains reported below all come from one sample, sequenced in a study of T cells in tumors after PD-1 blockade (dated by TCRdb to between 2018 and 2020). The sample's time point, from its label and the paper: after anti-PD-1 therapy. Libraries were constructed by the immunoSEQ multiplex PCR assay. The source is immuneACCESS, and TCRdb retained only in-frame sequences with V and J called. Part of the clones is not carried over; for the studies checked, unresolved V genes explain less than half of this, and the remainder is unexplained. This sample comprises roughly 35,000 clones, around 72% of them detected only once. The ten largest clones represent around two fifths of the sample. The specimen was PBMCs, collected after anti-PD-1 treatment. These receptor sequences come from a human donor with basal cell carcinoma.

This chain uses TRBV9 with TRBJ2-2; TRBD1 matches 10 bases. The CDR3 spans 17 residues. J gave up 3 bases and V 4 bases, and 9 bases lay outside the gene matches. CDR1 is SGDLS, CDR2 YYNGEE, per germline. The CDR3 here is CASSYRPGQGDTGELFF. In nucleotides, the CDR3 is TGTGCCAGCAGCTATAGGCCCGGACAGGGGGACACCGGGGAGCTGTTTTTT.

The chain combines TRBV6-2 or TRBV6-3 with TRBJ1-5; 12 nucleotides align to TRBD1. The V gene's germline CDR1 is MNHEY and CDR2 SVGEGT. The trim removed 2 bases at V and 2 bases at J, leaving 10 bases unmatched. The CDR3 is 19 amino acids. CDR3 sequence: CASSYNTGQGAGGNQPQHF. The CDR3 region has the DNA TGTGCCAGCAGTTACAATACGGGACAGGGGGCTGGAGGCAATCAGCCCCAGCATTTT.

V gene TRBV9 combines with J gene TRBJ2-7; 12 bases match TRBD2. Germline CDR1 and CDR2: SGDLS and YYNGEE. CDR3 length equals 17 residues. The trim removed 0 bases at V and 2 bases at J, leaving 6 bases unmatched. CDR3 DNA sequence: TGTGCCAGCAGCGTAGTAGGCCGACTAGCGGGAGCCTACGAGCAGTACTTC. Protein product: CASSVVGRLAGAYEQYF.

The CDR3 spells CASSLSGGTDTQYF. Written as DNA, the CDR3 is TGTGCCAGCAGCTTATCCGGGGGTACAGATACGCAGTATTTT. V and J are TRBV11-3 and TRBJ2-3; D might be TRBD2 (6 bases). The CDR3 length is 14 residues. Germline CDR1 SGHNT, CDR2 YENEEA. Trimming stripped 2 bases from V and 3 bases from J, with 9 bases between. The full variable domain, completed using reference TRBV11-3 and TRBJ2-3, is EAGVVQSPRYKIIEKKQPVAFWCNPISGHNTLYWYLQNLGQGPELLIRYENEEAVDDSQLPKDRFSAERLKGVDSTLKIQPAELGDSAVYLCASSLSGGTDTQYFGPGTRLTVL.

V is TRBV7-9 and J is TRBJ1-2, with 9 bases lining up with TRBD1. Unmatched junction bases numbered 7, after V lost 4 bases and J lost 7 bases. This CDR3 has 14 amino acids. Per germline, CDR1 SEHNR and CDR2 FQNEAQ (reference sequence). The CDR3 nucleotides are TGTGCCAGCAGCTCTCCCGGGACAGGGCTTGGCTACACCTTC. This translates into CASSSPGTGLGYTF.

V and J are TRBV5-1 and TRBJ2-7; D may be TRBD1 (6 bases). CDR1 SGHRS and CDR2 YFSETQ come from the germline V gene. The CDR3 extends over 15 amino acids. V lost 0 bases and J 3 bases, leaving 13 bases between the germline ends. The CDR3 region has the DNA TGCGCCAGCAGCTTGGCGGCAGGGACAATCTACGAGCAGTACTTC. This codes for CASSLAAGTIYEQYF.

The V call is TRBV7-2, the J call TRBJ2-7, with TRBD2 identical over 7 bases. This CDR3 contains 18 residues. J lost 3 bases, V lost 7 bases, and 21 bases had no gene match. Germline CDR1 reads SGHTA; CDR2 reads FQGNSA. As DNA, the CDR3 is TGTGCCAGCACCAACGGGGGGATCGGGCCCCCGGGTCTCTACGAGCAGTACTTC. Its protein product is CASTNGGIGPPGLYEQYF.

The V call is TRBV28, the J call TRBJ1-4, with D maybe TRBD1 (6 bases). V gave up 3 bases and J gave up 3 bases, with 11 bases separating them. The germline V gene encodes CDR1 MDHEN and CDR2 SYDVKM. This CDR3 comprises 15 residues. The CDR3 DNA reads TGTGCCAGCAGTTTCGTACAGGGCTCTAATGAAAAACTGTTTTTT. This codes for CASSFVQGSNEKLFF.